Described below is a single T cell receptor (beta chain) sequence and its context. What it recognizes is unknown. This entry is derived from a study of PD-L1 blockade in urothelial cancer. Study-wide context: Analyses used blood from 3 weeks (second dose) and 6 weeks after treatment start. T cells were recovered from blood samples at a median of approximately 150,000.

Study results and caveats: Expansion of tumor-associated blood clones at 3 weeks was greater in durable-benefit patients.

What went into each PCR as a spike was synthetic TCR analog templates. Only in-frame clones appear in the TCRdb table, and some are missing; sequencing was by immunoSEQ multiplex PCR. In the table there are approximately 80,000 clones, about 81% of which are singletons. Per the germline V gene, CDR1 is LGHNA and CDR2 is YSLEER. The CDR3 runs 15 residues. V gave up 0 bases and J gave up 6 bases, with 12 bases separating them. The TCR was taken from a man between 70 and 80 years old with urothelial cancer. This sample comprised PBMCs, obtained around atezolizumab (anti-PD-L1) treatment. The chain joins TRBV4-3 to TRBJ2-1; a weak D match, TRBD1 (5 bases). The CDR3 DNA reads TGCGCCAGCAGCCAAGATCGAGCAGGGCGCAATGAGCAGTTCTTC. Protein: CASSQDRAGRNEQFF.